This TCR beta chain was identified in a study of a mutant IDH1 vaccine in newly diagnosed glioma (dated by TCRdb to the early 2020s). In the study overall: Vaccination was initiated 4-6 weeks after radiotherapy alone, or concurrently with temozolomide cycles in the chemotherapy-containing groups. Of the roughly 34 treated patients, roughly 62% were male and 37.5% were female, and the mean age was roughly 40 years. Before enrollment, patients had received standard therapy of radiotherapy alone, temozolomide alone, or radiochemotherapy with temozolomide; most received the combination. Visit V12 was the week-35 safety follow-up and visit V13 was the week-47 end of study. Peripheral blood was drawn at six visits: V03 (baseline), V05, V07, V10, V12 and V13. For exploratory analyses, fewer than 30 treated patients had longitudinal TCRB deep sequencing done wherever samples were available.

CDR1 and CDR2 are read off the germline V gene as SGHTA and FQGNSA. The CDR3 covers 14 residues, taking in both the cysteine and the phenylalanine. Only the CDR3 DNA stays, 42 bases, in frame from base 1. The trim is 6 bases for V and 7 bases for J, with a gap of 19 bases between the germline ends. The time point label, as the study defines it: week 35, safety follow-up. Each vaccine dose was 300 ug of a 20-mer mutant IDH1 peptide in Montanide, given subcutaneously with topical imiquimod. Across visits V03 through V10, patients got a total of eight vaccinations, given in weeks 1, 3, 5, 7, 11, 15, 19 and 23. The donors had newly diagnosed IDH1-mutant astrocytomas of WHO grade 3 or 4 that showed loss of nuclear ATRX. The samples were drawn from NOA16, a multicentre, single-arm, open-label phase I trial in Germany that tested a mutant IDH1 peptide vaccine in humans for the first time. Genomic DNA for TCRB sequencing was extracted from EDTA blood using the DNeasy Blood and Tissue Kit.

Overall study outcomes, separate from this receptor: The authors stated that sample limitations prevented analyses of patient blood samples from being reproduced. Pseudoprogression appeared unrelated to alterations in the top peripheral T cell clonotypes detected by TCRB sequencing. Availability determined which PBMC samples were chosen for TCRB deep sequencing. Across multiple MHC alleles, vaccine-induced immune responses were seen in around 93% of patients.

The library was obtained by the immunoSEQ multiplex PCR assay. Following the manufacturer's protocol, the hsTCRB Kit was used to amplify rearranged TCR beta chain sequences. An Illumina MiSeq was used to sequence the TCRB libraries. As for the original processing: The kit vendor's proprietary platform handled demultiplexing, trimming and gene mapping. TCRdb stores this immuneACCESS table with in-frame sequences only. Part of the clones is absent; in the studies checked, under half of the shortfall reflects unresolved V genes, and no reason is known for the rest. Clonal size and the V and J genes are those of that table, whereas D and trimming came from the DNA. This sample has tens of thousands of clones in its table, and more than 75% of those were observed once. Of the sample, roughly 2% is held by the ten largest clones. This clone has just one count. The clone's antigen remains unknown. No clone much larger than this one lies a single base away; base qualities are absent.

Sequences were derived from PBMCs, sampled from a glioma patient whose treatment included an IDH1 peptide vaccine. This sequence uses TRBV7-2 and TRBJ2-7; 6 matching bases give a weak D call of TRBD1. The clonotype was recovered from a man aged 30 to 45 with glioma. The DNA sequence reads TGTGCCAGCAGACAGGGACCCGGGGCAGGGGAGCAGTACTTC. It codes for CASRQGPGAGEQYF.